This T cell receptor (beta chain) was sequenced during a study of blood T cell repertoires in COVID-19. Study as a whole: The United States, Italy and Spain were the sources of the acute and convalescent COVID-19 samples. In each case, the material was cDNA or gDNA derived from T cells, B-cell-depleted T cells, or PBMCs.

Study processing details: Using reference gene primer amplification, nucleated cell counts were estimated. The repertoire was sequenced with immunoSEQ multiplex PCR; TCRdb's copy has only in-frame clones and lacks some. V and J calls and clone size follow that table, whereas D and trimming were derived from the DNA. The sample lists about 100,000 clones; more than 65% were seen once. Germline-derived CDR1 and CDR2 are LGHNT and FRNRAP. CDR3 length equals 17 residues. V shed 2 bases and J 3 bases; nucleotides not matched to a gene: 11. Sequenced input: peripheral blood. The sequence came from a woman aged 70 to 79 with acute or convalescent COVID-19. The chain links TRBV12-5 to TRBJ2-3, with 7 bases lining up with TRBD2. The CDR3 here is CASGLSRTRGVTDTQYF. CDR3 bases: TGTGCTAGTGGTTTGTCTCGGACTAGAGGGGTTACAGATACGCAGTATTTT.